These 8 T cell receptor beta chains were all obtained from the same sample, sequenced in a study of early T cells in non-severe SARS-CoV-2 infection (dated by TCRdb to the early 2020s). The receptor library was made with 5' RACE. Sequenced using a NextSeq 500. TCRdb cleaned the public reads at Q25 with fastp, built clones with MiXCR and kept in-frame beta chains. Identical CDR3 protein sequences are pooled into one entry, listed with their most common genes and DNA. The sample yields 100,000 to 150,000 distinct CDR3 sequences; 14% to 15% were counted once. The top ten clonotypes cover 20% to 25% of the sample. Sequencing was done on a sample of whole blood. These TCRs come from an adult who was a healthcare worker with PCR-confirmed SARS-CoV-2 infection or an uninfected control (not recorded which).

This clonotype has a handful of counts. The chain joins TRBV6-1 to TRBJ1-6, with a weak D call TRBD1 (5 bases). This CDR3 spans 16 amino acids. V was clipped by 5 bases and J by 0 bases, with 11 bases between them. In germline, CDR1 is MNHNS, CDR2 SASEGT. CDR3 sequence: CASSTRGGSYNSPLHF. The CDR3 region has the DNA TGTGCCAGCAGTACCCGTGGGGGCTCCTATAATTCACCCCTCCACTTT.

In DNA form, the CDR3 reads TGTGCCAGCTCACCTAGACAGTTTGAGCCCCAGCATTTT. Translating it yields CASSPRQFEPQHF. The chain uses TRBV18 and TRBJ1-5; D may be TRBD1 (5 bases). CDR1 KGHSH and CDR2 LQKENI come from the germline V gene. Deletions cut 3 bases from V and 8 bases from J, with 11 bases between. CDR3 length equals 13 residues.

This clonotype was found many times. This chain connects TRBV20-1 to TRBJ2-3, with D unresolved. The V end lost 3 bases, the J end lost 4 bases, and 5 bases lay between the germline ends. Per germline, CDR1 DFQATT and CDR2 SNEGSKA (reference sequence). This CDR3 comprises 11 residues. CDR3 region: CSASAADTQYF. CDR3 in DNA: TGCAGTGCTAGTGCGGCAGATACGCAGTATTTT.

The gene calls are TRBV19 and TRBJ2-2; no firm D call. The CDR3 runs 14 residues. Trimming pared 3 bases from V and 3 bases from J, leaving 8 bases between. Germline assignment: CDR1 LNHDA and CDR2 SQIVND (reference sequence). The CDR3 region is CASSINRDTGELFF. As DNA, the CDR3 is TGTGCCAGTAGTATCAACCGCGACACCGGGGAGCTGTTTTTT.

This clonotype was observed many times. This chain connects TRBV20-1 to TRBJ2-1, with 12 bases aligning to TRBD2. The CDR3 has 17 amino acids. The germline V gene encodes CDR1 DFQATT and CDR2 SNEGSKA (reference sequence). Trimming took 2 bases from V and 0 from J; bases not matched to a gene: 5. The CDR3 coding sequence is TGCAGTGCTAGAAGGCTAGCGGGGGGGAGCTCCTACAATGAGCAGTTCTTC. It specifies CSARRLAGGSSYNEQFF.

This chain joins TRBV6-6 and TRBJ1-6; possibly TRBD1 for D (6 bases). Per germline, CDR1 MNHNY and CDR2 SVGAGI (reference sequence). The CDR3 is made up of 17 amino acids. V was cut by 5 bases and J by 5 bases, with 19 bases left in between. This CDR3 is CASSPPPGARDNSPLHF. The CDR3 coding sequence is TGTGCCAGCAGTCCCCCCCCGGGGGCGCGAGATAATTCACCCCTCCACTTT.

This clonotype was seen more than once but under ten times. Here the CDR3 DNA reads TGTGCCAGCAAAAGGGTCGTAAACACCGGGGAGCTGTTTTTT. Encoded protein: CASKRVVNTGELFF. This sequence joins TRBV6-5 and TRBJ2-2; D is unresolved. Germline CDR1 is MNHEY and CDR2 is SVGAGI. The CDR3 consists of 14 residues. V lost 7 bases and J lost 2, with 11 bases in between.

The chain employs TRBV7-9 and TRBJ1-2, with D hard to call. Germline assignment: CDR1 SEHNR and CDR2 FQNEAQ (reference sequence). Trimming cost V 5 bases and J 8 bases, with 15 bases left between them. The CDR3 loop spans 13 amino acids. The CDR3 loop is CASSTTERRGYTF. DNA of the CDR3: TGTGCCAGCAGCACAACAGAACGTAGGGGCTACACCTTC.